Sequencing of this T cell receptor beta chain was carried out in a study of blood T cell repertoires in COVID-19. Study summary: Sites across the United States, Italy and Spain contributed samples from acute and convalescent COVID-19.

Per the authors' pipeline: Cell counts per sample came from amplifying reference gene primers. Assay used: immunoSEQ multiplex PCR; TCRdb lists only in-frame clones, some missing. V and J calls plus clone size are reproduced from that table; the DNA served to infer D and trimming. Counted here are a few hundred thousand clones, around 85% occurring once; the ten biggest clones make up 3.8%. This CDR3 spans 13 amino acids. Trimming took 5 bases from V and 9 from J, leaving 16 bases between them. The study recruited people aged roughly 18 to 100 years across about two dozen US areas. The V call is TRBV12-3 or TRBV12-4, the J call TRBJ1-2; perhaps TRBD1 as D (6 bases). The specimen sequenced was PBMCs or T cells enriched from blood (not recorded which). This TCR was sampled from a woman between 40 and 55 years old with acute COVID-19. The CDR3 DNA sequence: TGTGCCAGCAGTAAAAAGACAGGTCAGAGCTACACCTTC. Protein product: CASSKKTGQSYTF.